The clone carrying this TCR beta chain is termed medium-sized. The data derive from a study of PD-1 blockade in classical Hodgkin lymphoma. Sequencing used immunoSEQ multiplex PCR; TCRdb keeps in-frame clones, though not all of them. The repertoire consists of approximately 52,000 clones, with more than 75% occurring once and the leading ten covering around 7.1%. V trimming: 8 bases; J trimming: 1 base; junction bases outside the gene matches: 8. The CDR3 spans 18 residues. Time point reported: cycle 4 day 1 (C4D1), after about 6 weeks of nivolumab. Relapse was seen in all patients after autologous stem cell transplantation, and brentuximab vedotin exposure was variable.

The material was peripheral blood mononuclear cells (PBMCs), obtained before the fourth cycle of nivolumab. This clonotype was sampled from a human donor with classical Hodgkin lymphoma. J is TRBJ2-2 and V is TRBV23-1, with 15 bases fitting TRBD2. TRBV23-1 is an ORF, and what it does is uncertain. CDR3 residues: CASFRTSGRARNTGELFF. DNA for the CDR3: TGCGCCAGCTTTCGGACTAGCGGGAGGGCCAGGAACACCGGGGAGCTGTTTTTT.